Shown below are 6 T cell receptor beta chains from a single sample sequenced in a study of human T cells and chemical hapten exposure. In TCRdb, the RACE reads were re-called with MiXCR into one record per CDR3 protein. The table has tens of thousands of distinct CDR3 sequences, 9.9% seen once. Time point in this sample: pre-sensitization, week 0. Stated treatment: therapeutic diphenylcyclopropenone sensitization with weekly scalp DPC. The specimen comprised whole blood, sampled in connection with sensitization to the hapten diphenylcyclopropenone (DPC). All receptors derive from a man in his forties or fifties with alopecia areata. Some clones in this sample may be carry-over from other donors' samples.

This clonotype has just a few counts. This chain joins TRBV5-6 and TRBJ2-6; D may be TRBD1 (6 bases). V lost 3 bases to trimming and J lost 0 bases, with 7 bases between them. This CDR3 region has 15 residues. CDR1 and CDR2 (germline): SGHDT, YYEEEE. The DNA of the CDR3 is TGTGCCAGCAGCTGGACAGTCTCTGGGGCCAACGTCCTGACTTTC. Translating gives CASSWTVSGANVLTF.

At least ten counts were recorded for this clonotype. The chain employs TRBV5-1 and TRBJ2-3; D could derive from TRBD1 or TRBD2 (6 bases each). This CDR3 comprises 14 residues. The V gene lost 4 bases and the J gene lost 2 bases, with 11 bases spanning the gap. Germline CDR1 and CDR2: SGHRS and YFSETQ. The CDR3 region has the DNA TGCGCCAGCAGCGGGGGCGGGGACACAGATACGCAGTATTTT. It specifies CASSGGGDTDTQYF.

This clonotype was found a few times. V and J are TRBV20-1 and TRBJ1-5; D is possibly TRBD1 (5 bases). Germline V CDR1 and CDR2: DFQATT, SNEGSKA (reference sequence). CDR3 size: 16 residues. The V end was cut by 8 bases, the J end by 0 bases, with 20 bases between. The CDR3 here is CSTPESGADSNQPQHF. In DNA form, the CDR3 reads TGCAGTACCCCCGAGTCTGGGGCCGATAGCAATCAGCCCCAGCATTTT.

CDR3 residues: CSARVVAKNIQYF. CDR3 coding DNA: TGCAGTGCTAGAGTTGTAGCCAAAAACATTCAGTACTTC. The chain employs TRBV20-1 and TRBJ2-4; D call uncertain. Germline CDR1 is DFQATT and CDR2 is SNEGSKA (reference sequence). CDR3 length: 13 residues. Between the trimmed V and J ends, which lost 1 base and 0 bases, there was a span of 4 bases.

The chain couples TRBV7-9 to TRBJ2-7; a weak D match, TRBD1 (6 bases). The CDR3 contains 15 residues. The germline V gene encodes CDR1 SEHNR and CDR2 FQNEAQ (reference sequence). V was pared by 1 base and J by 2 bases, with 12 bases between. CDR3 amino acids: CASSLELGATYEQYF. CDR3 nucleotides: TGTGCCAGCAGCTTAGAGCTGGGGGCGACCTACGAGCAGTACTTC.

This clonotype was detected a few times. This rearrangement joins TRBV9 to TRBJ2-1; 7 bases are a match to TRBD1. The CDR3 is made up of 15 amino acids. CDR1 is SGDLS and CDR2 is YYNGEE in the germline V gene. With 4 bases clipped from V and 5 bases from J, the junction kept 9 bases outside the gene matches. The CDR3 reads CASSSTGTEDNEQFF. For the CDR3, the DNA is TGTGCCAGCAGCTCCACCGGGACAGAGGACAATGAGCAGTTCTTC.